The T cell receptor beta chain described here comes from a study of blood T cell repertoires in COVID-19. Study overall: PBMCs, B-cell-depleted T cells, or T cells were the source of the cDNA or gDNA that made up the material.

Seattle participants joined during active infection and were tracked over time. There are 17 residues in the CDR3. The V segment lost 1 base and the J segment 7 bases; nucleotides outside the gene matches: 12. CDR1 SNHLY and CDR2 FYNNEI come from the germline V gene. Clones were sequenced by immunoSEQ multiplex PCR, and TCRdb holds only the in-frame ones, with some missing. The sample lists around 360,000 clones; around 87% were seen once. The sequencing input was peripheral blood. This receptor was identified in a woman aged 25 to 39 with COVID-19, enrolled during active disease. The V call is TRBV2, the J call TRBJ2-1; TRBD2 aligns across 8 bases. CDR3 sequence (DNA): TGTGCCAGCAGTGAAGGGGGTTTCGGGAGGGCCTTTAATGAGCAGTTCTTC. Translated, it gives CASSEGGFGRAFNEQFF.